What follows are 18 T cell receptor beta chains derived from one specimen sequenced in a study of shared clonotypes between healthy human individuals. Clones were read by immunoSEQ multiplex PCR, and TCRdb kept only the in-frame ones, dropping some. The sample lists 1,500,000 or so clones; over 95% were seen once. Sequencing input: naive CD4+ T cells sorted from blood. Stated subset: CD45RA+ positively selected. These receptors were collected from a young man in good health.

The chain links TRBV18 to TRBJ2-1; D is ambiguous. CDR1 and CDR2 (germline): KGHSH, LQKENI. There are 15 residues in the CDR3. The germline V and J ends were trimmed by 0 bases and 5 bases, with 11 bases remaining between them. The CDR3 loop is CASSPPGRIDNEQFF. As DNA, the CDR3 is TGTGCCAGCTCACCACCGGGTAGAATCGACAATGAGCAGTTCTTC.

V usage is TRBV10-3 and J usage is TRBJ1-2; a possible D gene is TRBD1 (5 bases). Germline-derived CDR1 and CDR2 are ENHRY and SYGVKD. The CDR3 spans 15 residues. V lost 3 bases to trimming and J lost 0 bases, with 11 bases between them. This CDR3 is CAISDWGEANYGYTF. CDR3 bases: TGTGCCATCAGTGATTGGGGGGAGGCTAACTATGGCTACACCTTC.

Here the CDR3 reads CASSQDPGSGGELFF. The CDR3 bases are TGTGCCAGCAGCCAAGATCCCGGGTCCGGCGGGGAGCTGTTTTTT. The rearrangement joins TRBV14 to TRBJ2-2; D unresolved. The germline V gene encodes CDR1 SGHDN and CDR2 FVKESK. CDR3 length equals 15 residues. V was cut by 0 bases and J by 7 bases, with 12 bases left in between.

The chain recombines TRBV9 with TRBJ2-5; TRBD2 aligns across 11 bases. Germline V CDR1 and CDR2: SGDLS, YYNGEE. J gave up 5 bases and V 0 bases, and 6 bases lay outside the gene matches. The CDR3 consists of 16 residues. The CDR3 DNA follows: TGTGCCAGCAGCGTAGGTAGCGGGAGGGCCGGGGAGACCCAGTACTTC. The encoded protein is CASSVGSGRAGETQYF. Supplemented by reference TRBV9 and TRBJ2-5, the full variable domain reads DSGVTQTPKHLITATGQRVTLRCSPRSGDLSVYWYQQSLDQGLQFLIQYYNGEERAKGNILERFSAQQFPDLHSELNLSSLELGDSALYFCASSVGSGRAGETQYFGPGTRLLVL.

This rearrangement joins TRBV19 to TRBJ2-6, with D perhaps TRBD2 (5 bases). The CDR3 has 18 amino acids. The V gene lost 3 bases and the J gene lost 3 bases, with 18 bases spanning the gap. Germline V gene lookup returns CDR1 LNHDA and CDR2 SQIVND (reference sequence). The chain's CDR3 is CASSIKFLGVFGANVLTF. The CDR3 DNA sequence: TGTGCCAGTAGTATCAAATTCCTCGGGGTCTTTGGGGCCAACGTCCTGACTTTC.

This chain uses TRBV6-1 with TRBJ2-2; 12 bases agree with TRBD1. CDR1 and CDR2 (germline): MNHNS, SASEGT. This CDR3 region has 15 residues. V shed 7 bases, J shed 5 bases, and the junction held 5 bases outside the gene matches. The chain's CDR3 is CASNRDRGLTGELFF. CDR3 DNA: TGTGCCAGCAATAGGGACAGGGGGCTAACCGGGGAGCTGTTTTTT.

The rearrangement links TRBV18 to TRBJ2-5; TRBD1 aligns across 7 bases. CDR3 length equals 15 residues. Trimming removed 2 bases from V and 3 bases from J; junction bases left unmatched: 6. In germline, CDR1 is KGHSH, CDR2 LQKENI. The CDR3 loop reads CASSPVPGTEETQYF. DNA of the CDR3: TGTGCCAGCTCACCAGTTCCCGGGACAGAAGAGACCCAGTACTTC.

This rearrangement joins TRBV6-5 to TRBJ2-2; D is undetermined. Trimming pared 9 bases from V and 3 bases from J, leaving 11 bases between. This CDR3 has 13 residues. Per germline, CDR1 MNHEY and CDR2 SVGAGI. The CDR3 protein is CASETVDTGELFF. The CDR3 DNA reads as TGTGCCAGTGAAACAGTAGACACCGGGGAGCTGTTTTTT.

The chain recombines TRBV29-1 with TRBJ1-3; maybe TRBD1 (6 bases). The CDR3 sequence is 13 residues long. The V and J ends lost 4 bases and 4 bases respectively, with 11 bases between them. Germline CDR1 reads SQVTM; CDR2 reads ANQGSEA. The CDR3 coding sequence is TGCAGCGTTGGGCTCGGACAGGGAAACACCATATATTTT. Its translation is CSVGLGQGNTIYF.

Only one count was recorded for this clone. The same CDR3 also results from other DNA sequences found in this sample. The chain uses TRBV9 and TRBJ2-3; 9 nucleotides align to TRBD1. Trimming took 4 bases from V and 3 from J; bases not matched to a gene: 6. Germline CDR1 reads SGDLS; CDR2 reads YYNGEE. The CDR3 has 15 residues. The CDR3 nucleotides are TGTGCCAGCAGCCCAAGACAGGGGGGGACAGATACGCAGTATTTT. Its protein is CASSPRQGGTDTQYF.

Notes on this clone: One end of the junction is discordant with germline, which a read error may explain. The V gene is TRBV15, the J gene TRBJ2-7; 9 nucleotides match TRBD1. CDR3 length: 15 amino acids. Germline V gene lookup returns CDR1 LNHNV and CDR2 YYDKDF (reference sequence). The CDR3, as DNA: TGTGCCACCAGCAAACCGGGACAGGGCTCCCACGAGCAGTACTTC. This translates into CATSKPGQGSHEQYF.

On this clone: The same CDR3 also results from other DNA sequences found in this sample. This chain links TRBV7-2 with TRBJ1-4; 8 nucleotides agree with TRBD1. The V and J ends lost 3 bases and 5 bases, in that order; junction bases with no gene match: 2. The CDR3 extends over 14 amino acids. Germline CDR1 is SGHTA and CDR2 is FQGNSA. This chain's CDR3 is CASSFDRGNEKLFF. The CDR3 DNA sequence: TGTGCCAGCAGCTTCGACAGGGGAAATGAAAAACTGTTTTTT.

In its sample, this clone was seen once. The gene calls are TRBV20-1 and TRBJ2-1, with unresolved D. Per the germline V gene, CDR1 is DFQATT and CDR2 is SNEGSKA (reference sequence). This CDR3 contains 10 residues. The DNA of the CDR3 is TGCAGGGACGAACGCAATGAGCAGTTCTTC. Its translation is CRDERNEQFF.

Worth noting for this clone: A read error may produce the germline difference seen at one junction end. The rearrangement links TRBV7-7 to TRBJ2-2; D is ambiguous. The CDR3 is made up of 13 amino acids. Germline V CDR1 and CDR2: SSHAT, FNYEAQ (reference sequence). The CDR3 sequence: CASSRRGTGELFF. The DNA of the CDR3 is TGTGCTAGCAGTAGGCGAGGCACCGGGGAGCTGTTTTTT.

The rearrangement links TRBV7-9 to TRBJ1-1; D ambiguous. This CDR3 has 14 residues. Trimming cost V 3 bases and J 0 bases, with 8 bases left between them. In germline, CDR1 is SEHNR, CDR2 FQNEAQ (reference sequence). CDR3 residues: CASSFGPMNTEAFF. CDR3 nucleotide sequence: TGTGCCAGCAGCTTCGGACCAATGAACACTGAAGCTTTCTTT.

The chain has TRBV6-5 and TRBJ2-6, with D perhaps TRBD1 (6 bases). V was trimmed by 6 bases and J by 4 bases, leaving 13 bases between them. Looked up from germline, CDR1 is MNHEY and CDR2 is SVGAGI. This CDR3 region has 15 residues. Here the CDR3 reads CASRTQGSGANVLTF. DNA for the CDR3: TGTGCCAGCAGAACACAGGGTTCCGGGGCCAACGTCCTGACTTTC.

The chain combines TRBV5-4 with TRBJ2-4, with D possibly matching TRBD1 (5 bases). The germline V gene encodes CDR1 SGHNT and CDR2 YYREEE (reference sequence). CDR3 length: 13 residues. The V end was cut by 3 bases, the J end by 6 bases, with 10 bases between. The CDR3 reads CASSSGHRNIQYF. The CDR3 DNA sequence: TGTGCCAGCAGCTCAGGACATCGAAACATTCAGTACTTC.

The chain employs TRBV27 and TRBJ2-7; D perhaps matches TRBD1 (6 bases). This CDR3 contains 15 residues. Germline values: CDR1 MNHEY, CDR2 SMNVEV (reference sequence). The V end was cut by 3 bases, the J end by 3 bases, with 15 bases between. The CDR3 DNA sequence: TGTGCCAGCAGTTTTTCGCCAGGGGCCCTCTACGAGCAGTACTTC. Its protein is CASSFSPGALYEQYF.